Listed here is a single TCR beta chain. What it recognizes is unknown. The CDR3 loop spans 15 amino acids. The V gene's germline CDR1 is SEHNR and CDR2 FQNEAQ (reference sequence). V lost 5 bases, J lost 6 bases, and 19 bases lay in between. Naive CD8 cells comprised CD45RO-negative, CCR7-positively selected cells, excluding terminally differentiated effector memory CD45RA+ cells. The data belong to a study of shared clonotypes between healthy human individuals. Overall study findings and caveats: Large depth notwithstanding, sorted-subset sequencing proved incomplete by rarefaction.

TCRdb's table, derived via immunoSEQ multiplex PCR, lists solely in-frame clones and lacks some. The sample lists millions of clones; 85% to 95% were seen once. The sequence was obtained from a man younger than 35 in good health. Some clones in this sample may be carry-over from other donors' samples. The chain is built from TRBV7-9 and TRBJ1-2; D is possibly TRBD1 (5 bases). Sequenced input: naive CD8+ T cells from PBMCs. CDR3 amino acids: CASSEKGQGNDGYTF. CDR3 in DNA: TGTGCCAGCAGCGAAAAAGGCCAGGGCAATGATGGCTACACCTTC.